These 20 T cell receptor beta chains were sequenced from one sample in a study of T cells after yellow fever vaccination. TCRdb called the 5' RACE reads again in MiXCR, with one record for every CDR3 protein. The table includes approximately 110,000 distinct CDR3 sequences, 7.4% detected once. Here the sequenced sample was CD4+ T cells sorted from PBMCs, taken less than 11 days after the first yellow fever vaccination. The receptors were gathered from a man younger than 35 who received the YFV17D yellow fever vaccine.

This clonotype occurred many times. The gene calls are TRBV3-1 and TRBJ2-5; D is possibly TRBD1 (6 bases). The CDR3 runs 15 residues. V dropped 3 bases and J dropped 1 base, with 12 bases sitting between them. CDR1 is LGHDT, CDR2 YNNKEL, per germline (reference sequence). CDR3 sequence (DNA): TGTGCCAGCAGCCATGTGGGGGCCGGCCAAGAGACCCAGTACTTC. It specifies CASSHVGAGQETQYF.

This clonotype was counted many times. CDR3 sequence (DNA): TGCAGCGTCCAAAGTGGAACTAAGGGCGAGCAGTACGTC. Its translation is CSVQSGTKGEQYV. The rearrangement uses TRBV29-1 and TRBJ2-7; D is unresolved. The CDR3 totals 13 residues. Trimming stripped 6 bases from V and 6 bases from J, with 18 bases between. CDR1 is SQVTM and CDR2 is ANQGSEA in the germline V gene.

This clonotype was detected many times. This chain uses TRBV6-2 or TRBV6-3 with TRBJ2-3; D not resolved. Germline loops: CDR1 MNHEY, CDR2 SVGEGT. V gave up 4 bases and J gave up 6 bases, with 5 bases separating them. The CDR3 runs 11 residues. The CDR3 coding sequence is TGTGCCAGCAGTTCGTGGGATACGCAGTATTTT. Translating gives CASSSWDTQYF.

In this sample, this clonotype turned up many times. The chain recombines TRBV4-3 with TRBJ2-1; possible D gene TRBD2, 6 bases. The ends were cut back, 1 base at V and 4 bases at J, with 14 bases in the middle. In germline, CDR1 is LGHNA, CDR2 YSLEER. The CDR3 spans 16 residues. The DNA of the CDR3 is TGCGCCAGCAGCCAAGTTGTCGCGGGGAATTACAATGAGCAGTTCTTC. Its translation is CASSQVVAGNYNEQFF.

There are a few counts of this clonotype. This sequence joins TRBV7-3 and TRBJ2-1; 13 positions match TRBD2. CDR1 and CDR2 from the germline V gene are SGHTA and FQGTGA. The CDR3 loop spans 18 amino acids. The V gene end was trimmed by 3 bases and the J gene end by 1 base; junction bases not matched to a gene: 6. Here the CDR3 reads CASSLGLAGTISYNEQFF. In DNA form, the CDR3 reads TGTGCCAGCAGCTTGGGACTAGCGGGGACTATTTCCTACAATGAGCAGTTCTTC.

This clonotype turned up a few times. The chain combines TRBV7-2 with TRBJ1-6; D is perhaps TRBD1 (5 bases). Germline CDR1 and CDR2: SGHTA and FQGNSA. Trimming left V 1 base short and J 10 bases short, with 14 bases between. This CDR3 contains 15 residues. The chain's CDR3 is CASSLGGEGGSPLHF. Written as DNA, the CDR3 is TGTGCCAGCAGCTTAGGGGGCGAAGGCGGCTCACCCCTCCACTTT.

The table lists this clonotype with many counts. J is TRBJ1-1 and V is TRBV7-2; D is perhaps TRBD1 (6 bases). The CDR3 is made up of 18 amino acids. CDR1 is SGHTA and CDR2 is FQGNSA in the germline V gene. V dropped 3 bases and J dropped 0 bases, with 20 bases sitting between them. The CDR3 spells CASSFTGRKSIMNTEAFF. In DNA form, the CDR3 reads TGTGCCAGCAGCTTCACAGGGCGCAAATCCATCATGAACACTGAAGCTTTCTTT.

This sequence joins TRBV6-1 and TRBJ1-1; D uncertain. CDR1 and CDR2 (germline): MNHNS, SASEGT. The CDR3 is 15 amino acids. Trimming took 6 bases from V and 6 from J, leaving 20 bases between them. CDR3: CASSPGPHIIAEAFF. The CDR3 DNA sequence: TGTGCCAGCAGCCCCGGGCCGCATATCATCGCTGAAGCTTTCTTT.

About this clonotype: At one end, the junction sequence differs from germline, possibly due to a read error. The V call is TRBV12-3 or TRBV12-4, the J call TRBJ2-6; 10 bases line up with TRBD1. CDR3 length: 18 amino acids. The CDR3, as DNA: TGTACCAGCAGTTTGACAGGGGGCGATGCCTCTGGGGCCAACGTCCTGACTTTC. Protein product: CTSSLTGGDASGANVLTF.

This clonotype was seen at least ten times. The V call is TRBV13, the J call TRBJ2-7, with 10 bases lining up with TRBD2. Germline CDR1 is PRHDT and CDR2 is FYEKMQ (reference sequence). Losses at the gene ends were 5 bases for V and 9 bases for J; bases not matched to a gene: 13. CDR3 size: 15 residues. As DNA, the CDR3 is TGTGCCAGCAGCCCCCCCGGGCTAGCGGGGGACTCGCAGTACTTC. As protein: CASSPPGLAGDSQYF. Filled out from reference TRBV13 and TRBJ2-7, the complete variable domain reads AAGVIQSPRHLIKEKRETATLKCYPIPRHDTVYWYQQGPGQDPQFLISFYEKMQSDKGSIPDRFSAQQFSDYHSELNMSSLELGDSALYFCASSPPGLAGDSQYFGPGTRLTVT.

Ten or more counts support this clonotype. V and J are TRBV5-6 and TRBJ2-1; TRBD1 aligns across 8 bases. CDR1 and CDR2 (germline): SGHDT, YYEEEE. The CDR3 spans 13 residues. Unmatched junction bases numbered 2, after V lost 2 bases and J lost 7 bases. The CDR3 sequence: CASSFQGANEQFF. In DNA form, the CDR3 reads TGTGCCAGCAGCTTTCAGGGGGCGAATGAGCAGTTCTTC.

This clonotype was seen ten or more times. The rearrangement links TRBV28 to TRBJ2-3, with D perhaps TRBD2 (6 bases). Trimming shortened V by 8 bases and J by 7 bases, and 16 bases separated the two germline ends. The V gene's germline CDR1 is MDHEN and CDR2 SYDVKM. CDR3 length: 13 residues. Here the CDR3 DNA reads TGTGCCAGCTTGGAGGGAATTGGGAATACGCAGTATTTT. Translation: CASLEGIGNTQYF.

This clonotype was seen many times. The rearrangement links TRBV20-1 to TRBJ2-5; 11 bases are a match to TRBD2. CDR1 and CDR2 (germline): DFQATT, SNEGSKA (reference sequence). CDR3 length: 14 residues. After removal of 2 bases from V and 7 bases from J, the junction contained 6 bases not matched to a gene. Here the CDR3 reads CSARPGLAGATQYF. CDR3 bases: TGCAGTGCTAGACCCGGACTAGCGGGTGCGACCCAGTACTTC.

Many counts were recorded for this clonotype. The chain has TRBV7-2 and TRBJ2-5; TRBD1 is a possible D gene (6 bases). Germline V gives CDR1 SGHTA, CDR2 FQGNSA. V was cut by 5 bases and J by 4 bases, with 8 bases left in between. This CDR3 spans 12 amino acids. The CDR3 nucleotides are TGTGCCAGCAGCCAGGGGATAGAGACCCAGTACTTC. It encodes CASSQGIETQYF.

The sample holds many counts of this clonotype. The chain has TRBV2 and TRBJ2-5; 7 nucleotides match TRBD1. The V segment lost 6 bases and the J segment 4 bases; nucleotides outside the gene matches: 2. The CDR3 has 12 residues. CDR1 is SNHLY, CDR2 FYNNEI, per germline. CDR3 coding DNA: TGTGCCAGCAGAGGGGACAGAGAGACCCAGTACTTC. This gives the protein CASRGDRETQYF.

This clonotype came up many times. The CDR3 is CATSRDRADSYNSPLHF. CDR3 sequence (DNA): TGTGCCACCAGCAGAGATCGGGCAGACTCCTATAATTCACCCCTCCACTTT. The V call is TRBV15, the J call TRBJ1-6; D remains unclear. Germline values: CDR1 LNHNV, CDR2 YYDKDF (reference sequence). Trimming cost V 0 bases and J 0 bases, with 9 bases left between them. This CDR3 has 17 amino acids.

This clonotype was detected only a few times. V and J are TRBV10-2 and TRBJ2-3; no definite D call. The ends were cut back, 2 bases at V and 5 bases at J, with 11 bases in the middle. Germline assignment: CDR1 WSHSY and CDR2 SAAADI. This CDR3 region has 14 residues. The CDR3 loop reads CASSEGQVLDTQYF. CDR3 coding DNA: TGCGCCAGCAGTGAGGGGCAGGTATTAGATACGCAGTATTTT.

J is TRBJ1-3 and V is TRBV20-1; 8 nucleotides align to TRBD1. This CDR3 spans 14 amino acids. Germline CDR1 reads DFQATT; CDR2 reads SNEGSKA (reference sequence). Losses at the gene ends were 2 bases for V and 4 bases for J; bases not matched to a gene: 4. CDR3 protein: CSARNRGSGNTIYF. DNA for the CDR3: TGCAGTGCTAGAAACAGGGGGTCAGGAAACACCATATATTTT.

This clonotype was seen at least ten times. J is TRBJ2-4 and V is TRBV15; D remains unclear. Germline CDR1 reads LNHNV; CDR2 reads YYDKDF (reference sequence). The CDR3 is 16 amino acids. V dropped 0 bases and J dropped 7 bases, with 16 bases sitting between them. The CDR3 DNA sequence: TGTGCCACCAGCAGAGATCTTGGGCAGTTTGTGAACATTCAGTACTTC. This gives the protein CATSRDLGQFVNIQYF.

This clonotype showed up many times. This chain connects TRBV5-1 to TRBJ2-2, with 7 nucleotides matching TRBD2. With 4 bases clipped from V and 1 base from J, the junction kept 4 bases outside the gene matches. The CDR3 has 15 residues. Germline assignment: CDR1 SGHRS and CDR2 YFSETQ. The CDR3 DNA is TGCGCCAGCAGCGGGAGCGGGGTGAACACCGGGGAGCTGTTTTTT. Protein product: CASSGSGVNTGELFF.